This TCR beta chain was found in a study of blood T cells in healthy people across ages. Trimming removed 4 bases from V and 0 bases from J; junction bases left unmatched: 6. Germline V gene sequence: CDR1 DFQATT, CDR2 SNEGSKA (reference sequence). CDR3 size: 15 residues. Using a J-beta primer mix together with a sample-barcoded 5' primer, a second PCR was run for roughly 7 to 11 cycles. TCRdb recomputed calls from the 5' RACE reads with MiXCR, one row per CDR3 protein. The repertoire holds about a million distinct CDR3 sequences, with under 40% as singletons. The chain is built from TRBV20-1 and TRBJ2-3; 8 nucleotides align to TRBD2. This sequence was found in a man aged 18 to 30 in good health. Material: blood. The CDR3 is CSATTGGVSTDTQYF. The CDR3 nucleotides read TGCAGTGCTACCACGGGGGGGGTTAGCACAGATACGCAGTATTTT.